This T cell receptor beta chain was documented in a study of blood T cell repertoires in COVID-19. For the study at large: Acute and convalescent COVID-19 specimens originated in the United States, Italy and Spain. Sources were T cells, B-cell-depleted T cells, or PBMCs; the material itself was cDNA or gDNA.

Trimming removed 4 bases from V and 0 bases from J, with 11 bases in between. Germline V lookup: CDR1 MDHEN, CDR2 SYDVKM. The CDR3 is 15 residues long. Original processing methods: For nucleated cells, counts were estimated from reference gene primer amplification. The assay was immunoSEQ multiplex PCR, and TCRdb's table has in-frame clones only and misses some. V and J calls and clone size are those listed in that table; D and trimming were worked out from the DNA. This sample has about 180,000 clones, with about 88% found just once. This clone appeared once. Sequencing was done on a sample of peripheral blood. The chain is built from TRBV28 and TRBJ2-3; D might be TRBD1 (5 bases). The clonotype originates from a woman in her twenties or thirties with active or convalescent COVID-19. The CDR3 is CASSWGLGSTDTQYF. CDR3 DNA: TGTGCCAGCAGTTGGGGCCTAGGGAGCACAGATACGCAGTATTTT.